The 25 T cell receptor beta chains given below trace back to one sample, sequenced in a study of blood T cell repertoires in COVID-19. TCRdb keeps only in-frame clones here, not all; method: immunoSEQ multiplex PCR. The data contain around 87,000 clones, roughly nine tenths of them singletons. The specimen sequenced was peripheral blood. These receptors originate from a man aged 45 to 65 with acute or convalescent COVID-19.

The chain recombines TRBV27 with TRBJ2-5; tentative D call: TRBD2 (6 bases). V was pared by 6 bases and J by 1 base, with 12 bases between. CDR1 is MNHEY, CDR2 SMNVEV, per germline (reference sequence). CDR3 size: 14 residues. The DNA for the CDR3 is TGTGCCAGCAGATTCGCGGGGTCCCAAGAGACCCAGTACTTC. This codes for CASRFAGSQETQYF.

This clone was seen a few times. The V gene is TRBV12-3 or TRBV12-4, the J gene TRBJ2-4; D gene uncertain. This CDR3 region has 12 residues. The ends were cut back, 6 bases at V and 7 bases at J, with 10 bases in the middle. The CDR3 nucleotides are TGTGCCAGCAGCCCGGCCGGGAACATTCAGTACTTC. It translates to CASSPAGNIQYF.

The chain uses TRBV5-1 and TRBJ2-2; 10 nucleotides match TRBD1. Germline assignment: CDR1 SGHRS and CDR2 YFSETQ. The ends lost 4 bases at V and 5 bases at J; junction bases unmatched: 8. The CDR3 is 16 amino acids. DNA for the CDR3: TGCGCCAGCAGCGGGACGGGACAGGGGAGAACCGGGGAGCTGTTTTTT. Encoded protein: CASSGTGQGRTGELFF. The full variable domain, in which reference TRBV5-1 and TRBJ2-2 provide the parts outside the CDR3, is KAGVTQTPRYLIKTRGQQVTLSCSPISGHRSVSWYQQTPGQGLQFLFEYFSETQRNKGNFPGRFSGRQFSNSRSEMNVSTLELGDSALYLCASSGTGQGRTGELFFGEGSRLTVL.

V gene TRBV7-3 combines with J gene TRBJ2-1; possible D gene TRBD2, 6 bases. Germline V gene sequence: CDR1 SGHTA, CDR2 FQGTGA. The CDR3 runs 13 residues. Trimming removed 4 bases at V and 9 bases at J, with 13 bases between. The CDR3 is CASSSGLGGEQFF. DNA of the CDR3: TGTGCCAGCAGCTCCGGATTGGGAGGTGAGCAGTTCTTC. The entire variable domain, with the rest obtained from reference TRBV7-3 and TRBJ2-1, is as follows: GAGVSQTPSNKVTEKGKYVELRCDPISGHTALYWYRQSLGQGPEFLIYFQGTGAADDSGLPNDRFFAVRPEGSVSTLKIQRTERGDSAVYLCASSSGLGGEQFFGPGTRLTVL.

The V and J genes are TRBV30 and TRBJ1-5; no clear D. The CDR3 has 12 residues. CDR1 is GTSNPN and CDR2 is SVGIG in the germline V gene (reference sequence). Between the trimmed V and J ends, which lost 0 bases and 3 bases, there was a span of 3 bases. The CDR3 is CAWSVLNQPQHF. CDR3 nucleotide sequence: TGTGCCTGGAGTGTACTCAATCAGCCCCAGCATTTT. The full variable domain, rest sourced from reference TRBV30 and TRBJ1-5, is SQTIHQWPATLVQPVGSPLSLECTVEGTSNPNLYWYRQAAGRGLQLLFYSVGIGQISSEVPQNLSASRPQDRQFILSSKKLLLSDSGFYLCAWSVLNQPQHFGDGTRLSIL.

The CDR3 nucleotides are TGTGCCAGCAGCCTGCCCCTCGGGGGTGGCCAAGAGACCCAGTACTTC. It translates to CASSLPLGGGQETQYF. The V and J genes are TRBV3-1 (or the pseudogene TRBV3-2) and TRBJ2-5, with D perhaps TRBD2 (6 bases). The CDR3 extends over 16 amino acids. The germline V and J ends were trimmed by 4 bases and 1 base, with 16 bases remaining between them. Germline CDR1 and CDR2: LGHDT and YNNKEL (reference sequence).

The V call is TRBV6-5, the J call TRBJ2-1; weak D call: TRBD1 (6 bases). V was cut by 8 bases and J by 4 bases, with 12 bases left in between. Germline V gene lookup returns CDR1 MNHEY and CDR2 SVGAGI. The CDR3 spans 13 residues. The CDR3 DNA sequence: TGTGCCAGCTCACAGGGCCCTTACAATGAGCAGTTCTTC. It encodes CASSQGPYNEQFF.

This chain's CDR3 is CASQPGQGARGYTF. CDR3 bases: TGTGCCAGCCAGCCCGGACAGGGGGCGCGGGGCTACACCTTC. V is TRBV2 and J is TRBJ1-2; TRBD1 matches 11 bases. J was trimmed by 8 bases and V by 8 bases; bases with no gene match: 10. The germline CDR1 and CDR2 sequences are SNHLY and FYNNEI. This CDR3 is built from 14 residues.

V is TRBV28 and J is TRBJ1-2; 7 bases map to TRBD1. Trimming took 3 bases from V and 12 from J; bases not matched to a gene: 4. CDR1 MDHEN and CDR2 SYDVKM come from the germline V gene. This CDR3 has 11 amino acids. Here the CDR3 reads CASSLEGANTF. The CDR3 DNA reads as TGTGCCAGCAGTTTGGAGGGGGCAAACACCTTC.

The chain employs TRBV15 and TRBJ1-2, with D possibly being TRBD1 (5 bases). Germline V gives CDR1 LNHNV, CDR2 YYDKDF (reference sequence). This CDR3 spans 14 amino acids. Trimming cost V 0 bases and J 8 bases, with 13 bases left between them. The CDR3, as DNA: TGTGCCACCAGCAGAGATGCAGGGATCGGCGGCTACACCTTC. Residues: CATSRDAGIGGYTF.

This clone came up once. The rearrangement uses TRBV5-1 and TRBJ2-3; TRBD2 is a possible D gene (7 bases). V lost 7 bases, J lost 6 bases, and 24 bases lay in between. Germline V CDR1 and CDR2: SGHRS, YFSETQ. The CDR3 totals 16 residues. The CDR3 DNA reads TGCGCCAGCGCTCCTGAGAGGGCGGGGGCCGCTGATACGCAGTATTTT. It codes for CASAPERAGAADTQYF.

The V gene is TRBV2, the J gene TRBJ2-5; TRBD2 agrees at 8 bases. CDR1 is SNHLY and CDR2 is FYNNEI in the germline V gene. The CDR3 runs to 14 residues. The junction had 9 bases not matched to a gene; V was cut back by 10 bases and J by 2 bases. CDR3 in amino acids: CAIQALAAQETQYF. CDR3 sequence (DNA): TGTGCCATCCAGGCACTAGCGGCTCAAGAGACCCAGTACTTC.

V gene TRBV11-3 combines with J gene TRBJ1-2; D gene unclear. V shed 5 bases and J shed 0 bases, with 10 bases lying between them. The germline gives CDR1 SGHNT, CDR2 YENEEA. CDR3 length: 14 amino acids. In DNA, the CDR3 is TGTGCCAGCAGCGGACTCCTAGCTAACTATGGCTACACCTTC. Amino acids: CASSGLLANYGYTF.

The chain uses TRBV19 and TRBJ1-6; 10 bases line up with TRBD1. The CDR3 totals 14 residues. Germline values: CDR1 LNHDA, CDR2 SQIVND (reference sequence). Unmatched junction bases numbered 4, after V lost 6 bases and J lost 8 bases. CDR3 protein: CASSAGQGDSPLHF. CDR3 DNA: TGTGCCAGTAGCGCTGGACAGGGGGATTCACCCCTCCACTTT.

This clone occurred once. The V and J genes are TRBV15 and TRBJ1-5; D call uncertain. Per the germline V gene, CDR1 is LNHNV and CDR2 is YYDKDF (reference sequence). The CDR3 is 16 residues long. Trimming stripped 0 bases from V and 7 bases from J, with 16 bases between. The DNA of the CDR3 is TGTGCCACCAGCAGAGATCATGTCGGGCGGGAGCAGCCCCAGCATTTT. Protein product: CATSRDHVGREQPQHF.

This clone was picked up one time. The chain links TRBV7-3 to TRBJ2-3; D is ambiguous. The length of the CDR3 is 15 residues. Germline values: CDR1 SGHTA, CDR2 FQGTGA. V was shortened by 0 bases and J by 0 bases, with 7 bases between the two germline ends. The chain's CDR3 is CASSLTPLSTDTQYF. The DNA for the CDR3 is TGTGCCAGCAGCTTAACCCCCCTTAGCACAGATACGCAGTATTTT.

This chain links TRBV28 with TRBJ1-5; D unclear. V lost 5 bases to trimming and J lost 6 bases, with 17 bases between them. From germline, CDR1 is MDHEN and CDR2 SYDVKM. The CDR3 loop spans 15 amino acids. CDR3 in DNA: TGTGCCAGCAGTCAGACTGGAGCTAACATTCAGCCCCAGCATTTT. This codes for CASSQTGANIQPQHF.

The chain combines TRBV18 with TRBJ1-1, with D perhaps TRBD1 (5 bases). Germline V lookup: CDR1 KGHSH, CDR2 LQKENI. Trimming took 6 bases from V and 1 from J, leaving 12 bases between them. The length of the CDR3 is 14 residues. For the CDR3, the DNA is TGTGCCAGCTCCCCCGGACACAAGAACACTGAAGCTTTCTTT. Its translation: CASSPGHKNTEAFF.

With regard to this clone: Other nucleotide sequences from this sample produce the same CDR3. This chain uses TRBV6-1 with TRBJ2-1, with D hard to call. Per the germline V gene, CDR1 is MNHNS and CDR2 is SASEGT. Between the trimmed V and J ends, which lost 2 bases and 2 bases, there was a span of 10 bases. This CDR3 has 15 residues. CDR3 in DNA: TGTGCCAGCAGTGAAATGGGCCAGGCCTACAATGAGCAGTTCTTC. As protein: CASSEMGQAYNEQFF.

The chain is built from TRBV19 and TRBJ2-7; 7 bases fit TRBD2. From germline, CDR1 is LNHDA and CDR2 SQIVND (reference sequence). The ends lost 8 bases at V and 2 bases at J; junction bases unmatched: 15. CDR3 length equals 16 residues. CDR3 bases: TGTGCCAGTCAAGATCCGGACGGGGGGACGCCCTACGAGCAGTACGTC. Its translation: CASQDPDGGTPYEQYV.

The chain carries TRBV5-1 and TRBJ2-3; D gene ambiguous. The germline V gene encodes CDR1 SGHRS and CDR2 YFSETQ. V gave up 0 bases and J gave up 0 bases, with 17 bases separating them. CDR3 length: 18 residues. The CDR3 reads CASSLAEVVGSSTDTQYF. CDR3 nucleotides: TGCGCCAGCAGCTTGGCCGAGGTAGTAGGCTCTAGCACAGATACGCAGTATTTT.

This sequence joins TRBV28 and TRBJ2-7; 8 nucleotides match TRBD1. The length of the CDR3 is 15 residues. From germline, CDR1 is MDHEN and CDR2 SYDVKM. With V trimmed by 4 bases and J by 5 bases, 10 bases remained unmatched. CDR3 protein: CASSSSGQGGDEQYV. The CDR3 DNA reads as TGTGCCAGCAGTTCCTCTGGACAGGGAGGCGACGAGCAGTACGTC.

This clone appeared once. This chain uses TRBV5-4 with TRBJ1-5; tentatively, D is TRBD1 (6 bases). CDR1 and CDR2 (germline): SGHNT, YYREEE (reference sequence). The CDR3 loop spans 15 amino acids. Trimming took 0 bases from V and 6 from J, leaving 13 bases between them. The CDR3 is CASSLGGDTPQPQHF. The CDR3 DNA reads as TGTGCCAGCAGCTTGGGTGGGGACACTCCTCAGCCCCAGCATTTT.

By sample fraction, this clone is medium-sized. The genes are TRBV7-9 and TRBJ1-1, with D tentatively TRBD1 (6 bases). CDR1 is SEHNR, CDR2 FQNEAQ, per germline (reference sequence). Trimming pared 6 bases from V and 5 bases from J, leaving 19 bases between. The CDR3 sequence is 15 residues long. CDR3 DNA sequence: TGTGCCAGCAGTCCAACCCGGGCAGGGGATACTGAAGCTTTCTTT. Encoded protein: CASSPTRAGDTEAFF.

V and J are TRBV3-1 (or the pseudogene TRBV3-2) and TRBJ1-1; 9 nucleotides align to TRBD1. V shed 3 bases and J 11 bases; nucleotides not matched to a gene: 7. Germline V CDR1 and CDR2: LGHDT, YNNKEL (reference sequence). The CDR3 runs 13 residues. The CDR3 nucleotides read TGTGCCAGCAGCCACGCACAGGGGGCGCGGGCTTTCTTT. Translating it yields CASSHAQGARAFF.